These T cell receptor beta chains were read from a single sample in a study of control samples from healthy donors and cancer patients. The repertoire was sequenced with immunoSEQ multiplex PCR; TCRdb's copy has only in-frame clones and lacks some. The table lists roughly 120,000 clones, approximately 95% of them singletons. The sample was blood. The origin of the receptors is a man aged 25-45 years in good health. Each CDR3 is given with its conserved first and last residue. D genes are given only for firm matches. Some rows mark clone size as missing; the rest say once, few, many or name a class of expanded clone.

clone_size: -; cdr3_length: 13; j_call: TRBJ1-1; v_call: TRBV2; d_call: TRBD1; cdr3_nt: TGTGCCAGCGGACAGGGTAGGAACACTGAAGCTTTCTTT; cdr3_aa: CASGQGRNTEAFF
clone_size: -; cdr3_length: 13; j_call: TRBJ2-7; v_call: TRBV27; d_call: -; cdr3_nt: TGTGCCAGCGGTCGGACGTATGGCCACGAGCAGTACTTC; cdr3_aa: CASGRTYGHEQYF
clone_size: -; cdr3_length: 16; j_call: TRBJ1-1; v_call: TRBV28; d_call: TRBD1; cdr3_nt: TGTGCCAGCAGTCCCTACGCGGGACAGCTGAACACTGAAGCTTTCTTT; cdr3_aa: CASSPYAGQLNTEAFF
clone_size: -; cdr3_length: 14; j_call: TRBJ1-2; v_call: TRBV7-2; d_call: -; cdr3_nt: TGTGCCAGCAGTACTATTACACGGAACTATGGCTACACCTTC; cdr3_aa: CASSTITRNYGYTF
clone_size: -; cdr3_length: 16; j_call: TRBJ1-4; v_call: TRBV25-1; d_call: -; cdr3_nt: TGTGCCAGCAGTGACAGTGAACAGGGTCGTAGAGAAAAACTGTTTTTT; cdr3_aa: CASSDSEQGRREKLFF
clone_size: -; cdr3_length: 16; j_call: TRBJ1-6; v_call: TRBV11-2; d_call: TRBD1; cdr3_nt: TGTGCCAGCAGCTTAGATTGGCAACAGGGGGTATCACCCCTCCACTTT; cdr3_aa: CASSLDWQQGVSPLHF
clone_size: -; cdr3_length: 15; j_call: TRBJ1-1; v_call: TRBV6-2/TRBV6-3; d_call: -; cdr3_nt: TGTGCCAGCAGCATCCTGAGGGTTGCGAACACTGAAGCTTTCTTT; cdr3_aa: CASSILRVANTEAFF
clone_size: -; cdr3_length: 16; j_call: TRBJ1-5; v_call: TRBV6-6; d_call: TRBD1; cdr3_nt: TGTGCCAGCAGTTATTCGGAGACAGGGTATAATCAGCCCCAGCATTTT; cdr3_aa: CASSYSETGYNQPQHF
clone_size: -; cdr3_length: 13; j_call: TRBJ2-6; v_call: TRBV7-9; d_call: -; cdr3_nt: TGTGCCAGCAGTTCGTATGGGGCCAACGTCCTGACTTTC; cdr3_aa: CASSSYGANVLTF
clone_size: few; cdr3_length: 15; j_call: TRBJ2-7; v_call: TRBV5-4; d_call: -; cdr3_nt: TGTGCCAGCAGCTCCAGGAACCCGGGGGAGAACGAGCAGTACTTC; cdr3_aa: CASSSRNPGENEQYF
clone_size: -; cdr3_length: 13; j_call: TRBJ1-2; v_call: TRBV24-1; d_call: -; cdr3_nt: TGTGCCACCAGTGACCAACAGAACTATGGCTACACCTTC; cdr3_aa: CATSDQQNYGYTF
clone_size: -; cdr3_length: 15; j_call: TRBJ2-3; v_call: TRBV27; d_call: TRBD1; cdr3_nt: TGTGCCAGCAGTTTAGAGGGGGCGAGCACAGATACGCAGTATTTT; cdr3_aa: CASSLEGASTDTQYF
clone_size: -; cdr3_length: 14; j_call: TRBJ1-5; v_call: TRBV9; d_call: -; cdr3_nt: TGTGCCAGCACTATTTGGGGGGGCAATCAGCCCCAGCATTTT; cdr3_aa: CASTIWGGNQPQHF
clone_size: -; cdr3_length: 15; j_call: TRBJ2-1; v_call: TRBV6-2/TRBV6-3; d_call: -; cdr3_nt: TGTGCCAGCAGCTACTACCAGGGACGTAACAATGAGCAGTTCTTC; cdr3_aa: CASSYYQGRNNEQFF
clone_size: -; cdr3_length: 12; j_call: TRBJ1-2; v_call: TRBV29-1; d_call: -; cdr3_nt: TGCAGCGCACCCACCGGCGAAAGGGGCTACACCTTC; cdr3_aa: CSAPTGERGYTF
clone_size: -; cdr3_length: 13; j_call: TRBJ1-1; v_call: TRBV6-2/TRBV6-3; d_call: -; cdr3_nt: TGTGCCAGCAGCAGCGGGGGGTCCTATGAAGCTTTCTTT; cdr3_aa: CASSSGGSYEAFF